The clone carrying this T cell receptor (beta chain) was observed many times. Antigen: not known. These data originate in a study of T cells after yellow fever vaccination. TCRdb re-called the 5' RACE reads through MiXCR, storing one row per CDR3 protein. The data show around 310,000 distinct CDR3 sequences, 3% to 4.5% seen once. V was shortened by 2 bases and J by 5 bases, with 15 bases between the two germline ends. CDR1 is SGHAT, CDR2 FQNNGV, per germline. The CDR3 runs to 15 residues. Study-level findings and limits: Clones from primary vaccination mostly reappeared after the booster (approximately 96% CD4, over 85% CD8). The study found a weaker secondary response that peaked faster, day 5 versus 15. In FACS-sorted repertoires, abundant clonotypes from the bulk population could appear as contaminants.

The sequence was obtained from a man aged 18 to 35 who received the YFV17D yellow fever vaccine. The material sequenced was PBMCs, taken on the day of the yellow fever booster vaccination. The chain is built from TRBV11-2 and TRBJ1-2; D is unclear. This chain's CDR3 is CASSLSPETSYGYTF. The CDR3 region has the DNA TGTGCCAGCAGCTTAAGTCCAGAAACATCATATGGCTACACCTTC.